Following are 15 T cell receptor beta chains from one sample sequenced in a study of blood T cell repertoires in COVID-19. Assay used: immunoSEQ multiplex PCR; TCRdb lists only in-frame clones, some missing. The sample contains about 230,000 clones, 70% to 85% of which appear only once. Sequenced material: peripheral blood. These TCRs come from a man aged 35-49 years who had recovered from COVID-19.

The genes are TRBV5-4 and TRBJ2-3; TRBD1 is a possible D gene (6 bases). Trimming left V 4 bases short and J 0 bases short, with 9 bases between. Per germline, CDR1 SGHNT and CDR2 YYREEE (reference sequence). The CDR3 sequence is 14 residues long. The CDR3 sequence: CASSTRGSTDTQYF. The CDR3 DNA reads as TGTGCCAGCAGCACCAGGGGAAGCACAGATACGCAGTATTTT.

The V call is TRBV30, the J call TRBJ1-2; 9 nucleotides agree with TRBD1. The germline CDR1 and CDR2 sequences are GTSNPN and SVGIG (reference sequence). CDR3 length: 14 amino acids. The ends lost 3 bases at V and 4 bases at J; junction bases unmatched: 6. The CDR3 DNA is TGTGCCTGGAGCGTCGGGACAGGGTCCTATGGCTACACCTTC. Amino acid sequence: CAWSVGTGSYGYTF.

This chain uses TRBV4-3 with TRBJ2-1; TRBD2 matches at 8 bases. The CDR3 length is 17 residues. Germline loops: CDR1 LGHNA, CDR2 YSLEER. The trim removed 4 bases at V and 8 bases at J, leaving 16 bases unmatched. In DNA form, the CDR3 reads TGCGCCAGCAGCCTGACTTCCGGGACTAGTGCATTATATGAGCAGTTCTTC. It encodes CASSLTSGTSALYEQFF.

This clone was detected a few times. The gene calls are TRBV6-5 and TRBJ2-1, with D possibly being TRBD2 (6 bases). Between the trimmed V and J ends, which lost 6 bases and 9 bases, there was a span of 12 bases. Germline V gene sequence: CDR1 MNHEY, CDR2 SVGAGI. CDR3 length: 12 amino acids. DNA of the CDR3: TGTGCCAGCAGGCGACTAGTTCTTGAGCAGTTCTTC. It codes for CASRRLVLEQFF.

J is TRBJ2-5 and V is TRBV5-4; no firm D call. The CDR3 has 14 residues. Germline CDR1 reads SGHNT; CDR2 reads YYREEE (reference sequence). The V end was cut by 4 bases, the J end by 5 bases, with 15 bases between. The CDR3 DNA sequence: TGTGCCAGCAGCCTGGGAAGCCCTCGGGAGACCCAGTACTTC. It is translated as CASSLGSPRETQYF.

The sample holds a few counts of this clone. The chain has TRBV18 and TRBJ2-3; TRBD1 might be the D (6 bases). Germline V lookup: CDR1 KGHSH, CDR2 LQKENI. V lost 5 bases and J 5 bases, leaving 11 bases between the germline ends. The CDR3 contains 13 residues. The DNA for the CDR3 is TGTGCCAGCTCATCCGGACAGAAAGATACGCAGTATTTT. As protein: CASSSGQKDTQYF.

The chain couples TRBV2 to TRBJ2-6; maybe TRBD2 (5 bases). Germline V lookup: CDR1 SNHLY, CDR2 FYNNEI. V was trimmed by 2 bases and J by 4 bases, leaving 12 bases between them. The CDR3 extends over 16 amino acids. CDR3: CASSESGRAGANVLTF. DNA of the CDR3: TGTGCCAGCAGTGAAAGCGGAAGAGCGGGGGCCAACGTCCTGACTTTC.

This clone was recorded only once. V usage is TRBV29-1 and J usage is TRBJ1-2, with D perhaps TRBD1 (5 bases). Per germline, CDR1 SQVTM and CDR2 ANQGSEA. Trimming shortened V by 5 bases and J by 11 bases, and 15 bases separated the two germline ends. The CDR3 consists of 11 residues. For the CDR3, the DNA is TGCAGCGTTCGCGGGCCGGAGGGGTACACCTTC. This codes for CSVRGPEGYTF.

This chain uses TRBV4-1 with TRBJ1-2; weak D call: TRBD1 (6 bases). In germline, CDR1 is MGHRA, CDR2 YSYEKL. CDR3 length: 14 amino acids. Trimming cost V 0 bases and J 9 bases, with 14 bases left between them. The CDR3 reads CASSQDLRGGSYTF. CDR3 DNA: TGCGCCAGCAGCCAAGATCTCAGGGGCGGAAGCTACACCTTC.

The chain has TRBV30 and TRBJ1-5, with D unresolved. The CDR3 has 13 amino acids. In germline, CDR1 is GTSNPN, CDR2 SVGIG (reference sequence). V was pared by 1 base and J by 3 bases, with 7 bases between. The CDR3 loop reads CAWSGGYNQPQHF. The CDR3 DNA reads TGTGCCTGGAGTGGAGGCTACAATCAGCCCCAGCATTTT.

The V call is TRBV18, the J call TRBJ1-2, with 8 bases aligning to TRBD1. Per the germline V gene, CDR1 is KGHSH and CDR2 is LQKENI. The CDR3 spans 16 residues. V lost 3 bases, J lost 4 bases, and 10 bases stayed unmatched. The CDR3 here is CASSPSGGQEGYGYTF. CDR3 bases: TGTGCCAGCTCACCTTCCGGGGGACAGGAGGGCTATGGCTACACCTTC. The variable domain in full, with the rest retrieved from reference TRBV18 and TRBJ1-2, is NAGVMQNPRHLVRRRGQEARLRCSPMKGHSHVYWYRQLPEEGLKFMVYLQKENIIDESGMPKERFSAEFPKEGPSILRIQQVVRGDSAAYFCASSPSGGQEGYGYTFGSGTRLTVV.

This rearrangement joins TRBV10-1 to TRBJ2-2; 8 bases are shared with TRBD2. The CDR3 runs 14 residues. Germline-derived CDR1 and CDR2 are WNHNN and SYGVQD (reference sequence). The V gene end was trimmed by 6 bases and the J gene end by 5 bases; junction bases not matched to a gene: 5. CDR3 in DNA: TGCGCCAGCAGACCGGGACTAGAGACCGGGGAGCTGTTTTTT. It specifies CASRPGLETGELFF.

The chain employs TRBV9 and TRBJ1-2; D gene unclear. Germline V gives CDR1 SGDLS, CDR2 YYNGEE. The CDR3 totals 15 residues. Trimming took 0 bases from V and 7 from J, leaving 16 bases between them. The CDR3 nucleotides are TGTGCCAGCAGCGTAGGTCCCGGGTTTGGTCCTGGCTACACCTTC. This translates into CASSVGPGFGPGYTF.

This clone came up once. The gene calls are TRBV3-1 (or the pseudogene TRBV3-2) and TRBJ1-2; D may be TRBD1 (5 bases). The germline CDR1 and CDR2 sequences are LGHDT and YNNKEL (reference sequence). The CDR3 has 14 residues. Trimming removed 1 base at V and 2 bases at J, with 8 bases between. CDR3 sequence reads: CASSQAGSNYGYTF. DNA of the CDR3: TGTGCCAGCAGCCAAGCAGGGTCAAACTATGGCTACACCTTC.

The J gene is TRBJ2-2, the V gene TRBV30; tentatively, D is TRBD2 (5 bases). V dropped 2 bases and J dropped 3 bases, with 19 bases sitting between them. The CDR3 contains 17 residues. Germline V gene lookup returns CDR1 GTSNPN and CDR2 SVGIG (reference sequence). CDR3 coding DNA: TGTGCCTGGAGTTCCCCTTTAGGGAGAGGGTACACCGGGGAGCTGTTTTTT. This codes for CAWSSPLGRGYTGELFF.